The source of this T cell receptor beta chain is a study of blood T cell repertoires in COVID-19. About the research overall: Collection of acute and convalescent COVID-19 samples took place in the United States, Italy and Spain.

During active infection, Seattle patients enrolled and were then monitored through disease. CDR3 length: 16 amino acids. Germline loops: CDR1 MNHEY, CDR2 SMNVEV (reference sequence). The V gene end was trimmed by 2 bases and the J gene end by 3 bases; junction bases not matched to a gene: 5. Repertoires were generated with immunoSEQ multiplex PCR, while TCRdb's copy carries only in-frame clones and drops some. The table has over 100,000 clones, roughly 89% seen once. The receptor was isolated from a man aged 60 to 69 with COVID-19, enrolled during active disease. The sample comprised peripheral blood. The rearrangement joins TRBV27 to TRBJ2-1; TRBD1 matches at 9 bases. CDR3 in DNA: TGTGCCAGCAGTTTACCCGGGACAGGGCTCTACAATGAGCAGTTCTTC. Translation: CASSLPGTGLYNEQFF.